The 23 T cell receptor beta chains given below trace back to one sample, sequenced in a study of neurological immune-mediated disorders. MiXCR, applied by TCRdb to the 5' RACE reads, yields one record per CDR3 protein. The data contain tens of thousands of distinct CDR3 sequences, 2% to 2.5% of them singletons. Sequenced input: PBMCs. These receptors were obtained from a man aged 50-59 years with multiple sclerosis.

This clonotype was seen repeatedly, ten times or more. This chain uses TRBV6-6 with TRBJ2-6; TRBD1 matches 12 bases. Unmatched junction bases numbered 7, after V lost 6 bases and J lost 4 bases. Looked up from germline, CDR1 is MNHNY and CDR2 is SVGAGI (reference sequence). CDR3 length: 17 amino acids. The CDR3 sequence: CASRQGQGAGGANVLTF. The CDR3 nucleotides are TGTGCCAGCAGGCAGGGACAGGGGGCCGGGGGGGCCAACGTCCTGACTTTC.

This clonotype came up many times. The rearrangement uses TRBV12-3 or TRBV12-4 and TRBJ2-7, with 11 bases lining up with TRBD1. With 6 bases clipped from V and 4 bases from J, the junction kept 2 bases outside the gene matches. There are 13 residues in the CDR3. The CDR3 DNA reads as TGTGCCAGCAGCGGGACAGGGGGTTACGAGCAGTACTTC. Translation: CASSGTGGYEQYF.

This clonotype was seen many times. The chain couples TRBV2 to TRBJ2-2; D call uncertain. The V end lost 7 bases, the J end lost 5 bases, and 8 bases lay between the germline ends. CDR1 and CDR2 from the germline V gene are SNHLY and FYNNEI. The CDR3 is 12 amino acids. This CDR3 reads CASIVATGELFF. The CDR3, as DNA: TGTGCCAGCATTGTGGCGACCGGGGAGCTGTTTTTT.

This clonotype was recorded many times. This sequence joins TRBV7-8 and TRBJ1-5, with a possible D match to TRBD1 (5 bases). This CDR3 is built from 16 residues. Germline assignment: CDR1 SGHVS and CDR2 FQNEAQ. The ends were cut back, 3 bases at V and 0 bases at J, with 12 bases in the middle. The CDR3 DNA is TGTGCCAGCAGCTTGGCACGGGGGAATAGCAATCAGCCCCAGCATTTT. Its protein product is CASSLARGNSNQPQHF.

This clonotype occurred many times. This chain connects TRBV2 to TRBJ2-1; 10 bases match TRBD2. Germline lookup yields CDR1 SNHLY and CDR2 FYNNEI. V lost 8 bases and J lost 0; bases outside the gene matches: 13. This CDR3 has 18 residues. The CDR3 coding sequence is TGTGCCAGCCTCCTGGGACTAGCGTCATGGAGCTCCTACAATGAGCAGTTCTTC. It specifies CASLLGLASWSSYNEQFF.

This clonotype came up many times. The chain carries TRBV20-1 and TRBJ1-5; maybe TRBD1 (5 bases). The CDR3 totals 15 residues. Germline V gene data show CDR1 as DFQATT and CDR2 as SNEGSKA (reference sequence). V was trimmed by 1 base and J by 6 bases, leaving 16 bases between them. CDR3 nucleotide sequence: TGCAGTGCTAGAGGTTCCTCAGGGACGGGTCAGCCCCAGCATTTT. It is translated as CSARGSSGTGQPQHF.

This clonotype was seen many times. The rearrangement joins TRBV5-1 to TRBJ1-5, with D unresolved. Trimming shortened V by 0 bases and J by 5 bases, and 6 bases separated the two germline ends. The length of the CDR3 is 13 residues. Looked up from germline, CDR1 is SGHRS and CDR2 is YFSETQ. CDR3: CASSLGTDQPQHF. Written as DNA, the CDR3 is TGCGCCAGCAGCTTGGGGACCGATCAGCCCCAGCATTTT.

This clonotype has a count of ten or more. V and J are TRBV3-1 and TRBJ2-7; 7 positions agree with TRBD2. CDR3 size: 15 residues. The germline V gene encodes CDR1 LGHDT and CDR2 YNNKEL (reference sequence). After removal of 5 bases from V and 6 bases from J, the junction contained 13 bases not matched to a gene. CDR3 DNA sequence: TGTGCCAGCAGCAGAGGGCCCGAGACTAGCTTCGAGCAGTACTTC. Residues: CASSRGPETSFEQYF.

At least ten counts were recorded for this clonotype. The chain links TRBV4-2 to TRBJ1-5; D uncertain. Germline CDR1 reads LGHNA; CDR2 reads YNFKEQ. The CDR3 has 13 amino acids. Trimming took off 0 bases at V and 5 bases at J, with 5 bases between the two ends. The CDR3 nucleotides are TGTGCCAGCAGCCAAGATTTGCATCAGCCCCAGCATTTT. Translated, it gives CASSQDLHQPQHF.

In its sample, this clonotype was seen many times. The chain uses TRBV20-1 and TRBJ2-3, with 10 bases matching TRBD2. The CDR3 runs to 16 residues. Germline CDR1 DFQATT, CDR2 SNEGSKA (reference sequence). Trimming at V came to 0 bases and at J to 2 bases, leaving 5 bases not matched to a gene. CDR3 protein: CSARDTSGDNTDTQYF. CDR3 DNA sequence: TGCAGTGCTAGAGATACTAGCGGGGACAACACAGATACGCAGTATTTT.

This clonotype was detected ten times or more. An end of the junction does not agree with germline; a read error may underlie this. The CDR3 nucleotides read TGTGCCAGCAGTCTAGCGGGGGGAAGAGAGACCCAGTACTTC. The encoded protein is CASSLAGGRETQYF. The V call is TRBV12-3 or TRBV12-4, the J call TRBJ2-5, with TRBD2 identical over 11 bases. The CDR3 extends over 14 amino acids.

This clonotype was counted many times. Written as DNA, the CDR3 is TGTGCCAGCAACCTACGGCCGGGACTCTCTGGAAACACCATATATTTT. This codes for CASNLRPGLSGNTIYF. This chain connects TRBV12-3 or TRBV12-4 to TRBJ1-3, with a weak D call TRBD1 (5 bases). There are 16 residues in the CDR3. The V and J ends lost 7 bases and 0 bases respectively, with 16 bases between them.

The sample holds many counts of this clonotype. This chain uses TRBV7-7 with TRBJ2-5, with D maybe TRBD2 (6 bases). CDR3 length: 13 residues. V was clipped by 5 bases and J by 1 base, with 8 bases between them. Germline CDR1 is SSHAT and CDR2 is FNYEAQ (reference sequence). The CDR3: CASSTGLQETQYF. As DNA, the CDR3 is TGTGCCAGCAGCACGGGACTCCAAGAGACCCAGTACTTC.

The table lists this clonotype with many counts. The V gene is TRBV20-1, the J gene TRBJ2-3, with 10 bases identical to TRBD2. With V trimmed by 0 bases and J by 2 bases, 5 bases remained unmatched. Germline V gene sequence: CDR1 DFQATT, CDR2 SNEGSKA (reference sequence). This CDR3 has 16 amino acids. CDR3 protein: CSARDRLAGVTDTQYF. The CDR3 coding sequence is TGCAGTGCTAGAGATCGCCTAGCGGGGGTCACAGATACGCAGTATTTT.

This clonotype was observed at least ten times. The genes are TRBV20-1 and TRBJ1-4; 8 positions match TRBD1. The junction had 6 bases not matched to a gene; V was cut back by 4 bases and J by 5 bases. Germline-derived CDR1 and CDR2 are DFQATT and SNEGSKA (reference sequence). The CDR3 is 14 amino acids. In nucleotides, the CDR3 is TGCAGTGCTATTTGGAGACAGGGGAATGAAAAACTGTTTTTT. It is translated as CSAIWRQGNEKLFF.

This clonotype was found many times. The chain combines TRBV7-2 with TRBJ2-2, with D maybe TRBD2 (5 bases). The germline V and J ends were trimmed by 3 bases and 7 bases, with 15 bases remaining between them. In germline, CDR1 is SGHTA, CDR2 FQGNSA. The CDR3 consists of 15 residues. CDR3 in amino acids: CASSLVREKGGELFF. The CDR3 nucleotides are TGTGCCAGCAGCTTGGTGAGGGAGAAAGGCGGGGAGCTGTTTTTT.

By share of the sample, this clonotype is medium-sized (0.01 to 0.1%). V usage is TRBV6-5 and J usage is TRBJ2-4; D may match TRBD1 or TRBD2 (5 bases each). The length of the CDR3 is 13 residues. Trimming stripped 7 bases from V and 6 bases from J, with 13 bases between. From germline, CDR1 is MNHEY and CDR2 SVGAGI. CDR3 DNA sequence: TGTGCCAGCATGATCGATGGGACAAACATTCAGTACTTC. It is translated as CASMIDGTNIQYF.

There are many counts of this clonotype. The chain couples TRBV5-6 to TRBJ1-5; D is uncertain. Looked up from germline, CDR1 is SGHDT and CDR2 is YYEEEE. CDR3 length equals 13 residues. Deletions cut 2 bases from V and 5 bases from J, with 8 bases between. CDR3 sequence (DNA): TGTGCCAGCAGCTTTGGTGGAGATCAGCCCCAGCATTTT. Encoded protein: CASSFGGDQPQHF.

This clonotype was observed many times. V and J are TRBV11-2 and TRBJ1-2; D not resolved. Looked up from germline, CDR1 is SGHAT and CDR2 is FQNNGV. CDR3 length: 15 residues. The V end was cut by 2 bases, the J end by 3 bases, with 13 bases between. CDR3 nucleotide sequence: TGTGCCAGCAGCTTAAGTCACGGGAGCTACTATGGCTACACCTTC. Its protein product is CASSLSHGSYYGYTF.

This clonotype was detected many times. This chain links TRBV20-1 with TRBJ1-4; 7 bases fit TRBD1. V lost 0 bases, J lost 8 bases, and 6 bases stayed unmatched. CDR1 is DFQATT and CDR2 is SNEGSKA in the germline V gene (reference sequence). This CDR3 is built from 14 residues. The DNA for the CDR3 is TGCAGTGCTAGAGACCTTCAGGGGGGAGAAAAACTGTTTTTT. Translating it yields CSARDLQGGEKLFF.

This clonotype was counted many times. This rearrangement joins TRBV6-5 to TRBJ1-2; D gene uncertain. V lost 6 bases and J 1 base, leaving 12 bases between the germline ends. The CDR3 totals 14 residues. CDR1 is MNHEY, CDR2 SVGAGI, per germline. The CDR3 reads CASSPGGVNYGYTF. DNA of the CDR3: TGTGCCAGCAGCCCCGGCGGGGTTAACTATGGCTACACCTTC.

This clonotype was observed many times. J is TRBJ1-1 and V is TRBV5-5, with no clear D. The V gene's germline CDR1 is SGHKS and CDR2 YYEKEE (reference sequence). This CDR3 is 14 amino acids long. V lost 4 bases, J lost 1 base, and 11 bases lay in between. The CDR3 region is CASSQRVKNTEAFF. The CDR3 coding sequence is TGTGCCAGCAGCCAGAGGGTTAAGAACACTGAAGCTTTCTTT.

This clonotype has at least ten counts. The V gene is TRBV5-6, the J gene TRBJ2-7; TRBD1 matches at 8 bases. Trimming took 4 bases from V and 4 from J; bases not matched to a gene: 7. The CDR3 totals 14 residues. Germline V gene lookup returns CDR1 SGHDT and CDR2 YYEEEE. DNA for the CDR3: TGTGCCAGCAGCACCGGGACAGGTAGATACGAGCAGTACTTC. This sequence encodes CASSTGTGRYEQYF.